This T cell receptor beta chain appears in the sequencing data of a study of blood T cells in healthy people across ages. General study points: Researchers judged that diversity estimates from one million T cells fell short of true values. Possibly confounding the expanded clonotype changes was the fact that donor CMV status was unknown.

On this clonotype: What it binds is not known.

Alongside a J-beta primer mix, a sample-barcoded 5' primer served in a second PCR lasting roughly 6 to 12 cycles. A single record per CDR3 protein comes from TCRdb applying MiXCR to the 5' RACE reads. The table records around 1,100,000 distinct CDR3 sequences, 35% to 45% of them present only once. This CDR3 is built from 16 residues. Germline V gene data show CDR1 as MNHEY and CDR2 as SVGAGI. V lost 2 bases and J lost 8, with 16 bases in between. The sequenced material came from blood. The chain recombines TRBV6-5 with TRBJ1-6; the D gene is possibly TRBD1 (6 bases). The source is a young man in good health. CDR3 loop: CASSYHDRRRYSPLHF. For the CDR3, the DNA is TGTGCCAGCAGTTACCACGACAGGCGCCGATATTCACCCCTCCACTTT.